A few counts support the clone carrying this T cell receptor beta chain. The CDR3 covers 14 residues. Trimming left V 6 bases short and J 2 bases short, with 12 bases between. Thyroid surgery had not been preceded by any treatment in any patient. Original methodology: The study built a papillary thyroid cancer distant-metastasis classifier from CDR3 differences across clinicopathological groups. MiXCR re-clonotyped the PCR reads for TCRdb. TCRdb, not the authors, supplied the V and J calls. The sample consists of several thousand clones, about two fifths of them appearing once. The data stem from a study of metastatic and nonmetastatic thyroid tumors. At the level of the study: For malignant and benign thyroid patients, tumor or nodule tissue and blood were the sources whose repertoires were compared.

The sequence was obtained from a female donor with papillary thyroid cancer or a benign thyroid nodule (not recorded which). Some clones in this sample may be carry-over from other donors' samples. The V call is TRBV12-3 or TRBV12-4, the J call TRBJ2-3; D call uncertain. Material for sequencing was tumor tissue. In DNA form, the CDR3 reads TGTGCCAGCAGCCCTGTCGCAGTCACAGATACGCAGTATTTT. Protein product: CASSPVAVTDTQYF.